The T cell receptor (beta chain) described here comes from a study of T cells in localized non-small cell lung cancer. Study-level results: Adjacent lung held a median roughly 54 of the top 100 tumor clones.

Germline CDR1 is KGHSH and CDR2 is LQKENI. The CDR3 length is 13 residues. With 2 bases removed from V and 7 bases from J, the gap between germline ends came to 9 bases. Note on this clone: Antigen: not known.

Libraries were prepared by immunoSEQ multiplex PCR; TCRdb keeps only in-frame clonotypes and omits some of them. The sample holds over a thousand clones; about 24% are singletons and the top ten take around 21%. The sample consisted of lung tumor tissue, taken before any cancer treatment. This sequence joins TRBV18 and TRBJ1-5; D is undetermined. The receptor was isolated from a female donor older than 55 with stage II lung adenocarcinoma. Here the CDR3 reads CASSPNSGQPQHF. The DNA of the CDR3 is TGTGCCAGCTCACCAAATTCGGGCCAGCCCCAGCATTTT.